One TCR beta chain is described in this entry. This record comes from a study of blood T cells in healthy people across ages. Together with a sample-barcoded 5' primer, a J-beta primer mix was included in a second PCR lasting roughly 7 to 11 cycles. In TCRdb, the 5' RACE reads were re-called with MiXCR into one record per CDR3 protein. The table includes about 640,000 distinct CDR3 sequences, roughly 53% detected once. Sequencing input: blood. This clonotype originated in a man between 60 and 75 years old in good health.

In DNA, the CDR3 is TGTGCCACCAGCAGAGGACAGGGGGCGCGGGTCTATGGCTACACCTTC. This codes for CATSRGQGARVYGYTF. This chain joins TRBV15 and TRBJ1-2, with 10 bases matching TRBD1. The CDR3 spans 16 residues. Germline-derived CDR1 and CDR2 are LNHNV and YYDKDF (reference sequence). Trimming removed 1 base from V and 4 bases from J; junction bases left unmatched: 6.